One T cell receptor beta chain is described in this entry. This sample is part of a study of blood T cell repertoires in COVID-19. Study overall: PBMCs, B-cell-depleted T cells, or T cells provided the cDNA or gDNA that made up the material.

Recruits, aged about 18 to 95 years, lived in 24 US areas. In assigning cohorts, the study relied on participant-reported clinical history. Germline CDR1 is LGHNA and CDR2 is YSLEER. This CDR3 is built from 19 residues. J was trimmed by 4 bases and V by 0 bases; bases with no gene match: 12. Authors' analysis steps: By means of reference gene primer amplification, nucleated cell counts were estimated. Libraries were prepared by immunoSEQ multiplex PCR; TCRdb keeps only in-frame clonotypes and omits some of them. That table furnishes V, J and clone size, whereas the DNA furnished D and trimming. This sample yields 200,000 to 300,000 clones, of which around 90% are seen a single time; 2.5% to 3% belongs to the top ten.

Sequenced material: PBMCs or T cells enriched from blood (not recorded which). The chain carries TRBV4-3 and TRBJ1-1, with 12 bases identical to TRBD1. The receptor was derived from a woman aged 25 to 45 with acute COVID-19. The CDR3 coding sequence is TGCGCCAGCAGCCAAGATAACTTGGGGACAGGGGGCAGGGGCACTGAAGCTTTCTTT. This sequence encodes CASSQDNLGTGGRGTEAFF.